The present T cell receptor beta chain was sequenced within a study of cytomegalovirus exposure and HLA in healthy donors. Study background: Of some 400 genotyped donors, about 80% grouped in the Caucasian-associated ancestry cluster. Study observations and caveats: The study designated roughly 150 TCR beta chains cytomegalovirus-associated.

Of note for this clone: Antigen unknown.

The PCR employed 60 Vbeta primers together with 13 Jbeta primers. Profiled with immunoSEQ multiplex PCR; TCRdb holds only in-frame clones, not every one. The sample contains 87,000 or so clones, around 64% of which appear only once. Healthy bone marrow donors made up the donor group. J lost 4 bases, V lost 4 bases, and 1 base had no gene match. The CDR3 covers 14 residues. The germline V gene encodes CDR1 SGHTA and CDR2 FQGNSA. This receptor was obtained from a man in his 60s in good health and CMV-seronegative. This chain links TRBV7-2 with TRBJ2-7; 13 bases are a match to TRBD2. Sample: PBMCs. This chain's CDR3 is CASSSTSGRYEQYF. The CDR3 nucleotides are TGTGCCAGCAGCTCGACTAGCGGGAGGTACGAGCAGTACTTC.